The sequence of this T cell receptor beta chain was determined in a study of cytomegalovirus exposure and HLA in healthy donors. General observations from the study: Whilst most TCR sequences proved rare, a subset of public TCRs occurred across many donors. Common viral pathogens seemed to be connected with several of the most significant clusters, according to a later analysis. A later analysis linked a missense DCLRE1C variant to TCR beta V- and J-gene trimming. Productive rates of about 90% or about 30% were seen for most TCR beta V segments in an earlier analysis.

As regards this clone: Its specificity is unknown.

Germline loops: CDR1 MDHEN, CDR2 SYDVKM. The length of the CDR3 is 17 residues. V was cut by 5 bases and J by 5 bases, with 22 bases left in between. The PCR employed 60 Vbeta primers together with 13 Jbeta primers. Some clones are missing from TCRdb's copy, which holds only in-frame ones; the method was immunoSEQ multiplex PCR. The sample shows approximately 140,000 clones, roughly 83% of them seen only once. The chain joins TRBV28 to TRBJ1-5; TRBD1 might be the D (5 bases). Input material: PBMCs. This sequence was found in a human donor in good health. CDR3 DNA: TGTGCCAGCAGTGGGGGGGAGGGGTCAGATTTCCATCAGCCCCAGCATTTT. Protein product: CASSGGEGSDFHQPQHF.